The 24 T cell receptor beta chains reported below all come from one sample, sequenced in a study of blood T cell repertoires in COVID-19. Assay: immunoSEQ multiplex PCR; the TCRdb copy retains only in-frame clones and omits some. The sample lists about 210,000 clones; around 80% were seen once. Sequencing was performed on peripheral blood. These receptors were taken from a woman of 80 years or more with COVID-19, enrolled during active disease.

The J gene is TRBJ1-6, the V gene TRBV2; D gene ambiguous. The CDR3 has 15 residues. Germline V gene sequence: CDR1 SNHLY, CDR2 FYNNEI. Trimming removed 7 bases at V and 7 bases at J, with 17 bases between. DNA for the CDR3: TGTGCCAGCACTGAGTCAGGTTTTATGAATTCACCCCTCCACTTT. It specifies CASTESGFMNSPLHF.

The CDR3 DNA reads TGTGCCAAGGACAGGGACGGATTCTACGAGCAGTACTTC. Residues: CAKDRDGFYEQYF. The J gene is TRBJ2-7, the V gene TRBV14, with 8 bases aligning to TRBD1. CDR3 length equals 13 residues. V was clipped by 10 bases and J by 3 bases; unmatched bases: 8. The germline V gene encodes CDR1 SGHDN and CDR2 FVKESK.

The J gene is TRBJ2-7, the V gene TRBV10-3, with 8 positions matching TRBD2. With 2 bases clipped from V and 2 bases from J, the junction kept 2 bases outside the gene matches. The CDR3 is 14 amino acids. Germline V CDR1 and CDR2: ENHRY, SYGVKD. The CDR3 nucleotides read TGTGCCATCAGTGAGGCGGGAGGCCCCTACGAGCAGTACTTC. Its protein is CAISEAGGPYEQYF.

This clone has only one observation. Written as DNA, the CDR3 is TGTGCCAGCAGCGTAGCTGTCGGGTCACCCCTCCACTTT. Translated, it gives CASSVAVGSPLHF. The J gene is TRBJ1-6, the V gene TRBV9; D is unclear. This CDR3 has 13 amino acids. Germline V lookup: CDR1 SGDLS, CDR2 YYNGEE. Trimming stripped 0 bases from V and 10 bases from J, with 8 bases between.

This chain connects TRBV12-5 to TRBJ2-1; D is uncertain. This CDR3 has 14 amino acids. Trimming stripped 1 base from V and 8 bases from J, with 12 bases between. CDR1 and CDR2 (germline): LGHNT, FRNRAP. The DNA for the CDR3 is TGTGCTAGTGGTTTGGGCCAGGATTTCGATGAGCAGTTCTTC. Translated: CASGLGQDFDEQFF.

This chain links TRBV5-6 with TRBJ1-5; 9 bases match TRBD1. The J segment lost 5 bases and the V segment lost 4 bases, leaving 4 bases of the junction unmatched. The CDR3 has 14 residues. Germline V gives CDR1 SGHDT, CDR2 YYEEEE. CDR3 coding DNA: TGTGCCAGCAGCCCAGGACAGGGGTATCAGCCCCAGCATTTT. Translated: CASSPGQGYQPQHF.

The V call is TRBV18, the J call TRBJ1-5; the D gene is possibly TRBD1 (6 bases). CDR3 length: 13 residues. V lost 3 bases to trimming and J lost 5 bases, with 8 bases between them. Germline CDR1 KGHSH, CDR2 LQKENI. The CDR3 DNA sequence: TGTGCCAGCTCACCGGACAGACATCAGCCCCAGCATTTT. Translated: CASSPDRHQPQHF.

This clone was seen only once. The chain has TRBV4-1 and TRBJ1-4; D perhaps matches TRBD1 (5 bases). V lost 3 bases and J lost 3, with 8 bases in between. Germline CDR1 reads MGHRA; CDR2 reads YSYEKL. The CDR3 length is 14 residues. In DNA form, the CDR3 reads TGCGCCAGCAGCCAGGGACTGGCTAATGAAAAACTGTTTTTT. Translation: CASSQGLANEKLFF.

This chain joins TRBV5-1 and TRBJ2-1; D unresolved. V dropped 0 bases and J dropped 6 bases, with 7 bases sitting between them. CDR1 is SGHRS and CDR2 is YFSETQ in the germline V gene. This CDR3 region has 13 residues. CDR3: CASSLGHSNEQFF. The CDR3 DNA sequence: TGCGCCAGCAGCTTGGGCCACAGCAATGAGCAGTTCTTC.

This chain links TRBV7-9 with TRBJ1-2; tentatively, D is TRBD1 (6 bases). The CDR3 has 12 residues. V lost 5 bases and J lost 8, with 12 bases in between. Germline loops: CDR1 SEHNR, CDR2 FQNEAQ (reference sequence). CDR3 residues: CASSTTGQGYTF. The CDR3 bases are TGTGCCAGCAGCACGACAGGACAAGGCTACACCTTC.

CDR3 bases: TGTGCCAGTAGTATAGACCCCTCGGAGGCCTATGGCTACACCTTC. It yields the protein CASSIDPSEAYGYTF. The chain couples TRBV19 to TRBJ1-2; D ambiguous. This CDR3 spans 15 amino acids. CDR1 and CDR2 (germline): LNHDA, SQIVND (reference sequence). V was cut by 0 bases and J by 4 bases, with 12 bases left in between.

The chain uses TRBV2 and TRBJ2-5; TRBD2 matches 12 bases. With 8 bases clipped from V and 3 bases from J, the junction kept 10 bases outside the gene matches. Per germline, CDR1 SNHLY and CDR2 FYNNEI. CDR3 length: 16 residues. The CDR3 DNA sequence: TGTGCCAGCGCCGGTCCTAGACTAGCGGGGGAAGAGACCCAGTACTTC. Protein product: CASAGPRLAGEETQYF. Full variable domain (remainder filled in from reference TRBV2 and TRBJ2-5): EPEVTQTPSHQVTQMGQEVILRCVPISNHLYFYWYRQILGQKVEFLVSFYNNEISEKSEIFDDQFSVERPDGSNFTLKIRSTKLEDSAMYFCASAGPRLAGEETQYFGPGTRLLVL.

The chain has TRBV30 and TRBJ1-6, with D unclear. This CDR3 is built from 19 residues. Germline CDR1 and CDR2: GTSNPN and SVGIG (reference sequence). Trimming left V 0 bases short and J 10 bases short, with 28 bases between. The CDR3: CAWSVALSHGGLGRSPLHF. CDR3 coding DNA: TGTGCCTGGAGTGTAGCCTTGTCCCATGGCGGATTAGGGAGGTCACCCCTCCACTTT.

Only one count was recorded for this clone. The chain carries TRBV5-1 and TRBJ2-7; 12 bases match TRBD2. V was clipped by 4 bases and J by 5 bases; unmatched bases: 7. This CDR3 contains 15 residues. Germline loops: CDR1 SGHRS, CDR2 YFSETQ. DNA for the CDR3: TGCGCCAGCAGCACGGGACTAGCGGGCGTCCACGAGCAGTACTTC. As protein: CASSTGLAGVHEQYF.

The chain has TRBV5-4 and TRBJ2-5, with a tentative D call TRBD1 (5 bases). The CDR3 covers 15 residues. The germline V gene has CDR1 SGHNT and CDR2 YYREEE (reference sequence). V dropped 0 bases and J dropped 4 bases, with 13 bases sitting between them. The CDR3 is CASSLGDSKGETQYF. The CDR3 DNA follows: TGTGCCAGCAGCTTGGGAGACAGTAAAGGAGAGACCCAGTACTTC.

This clone has only a few counts. This chain's CDR3 is CASSLTTSGGDTQYF. In DNA, the CDR3 is TGTGCCAGCAGTCTCACGACTAGCGGGGGAGATACGCAGTATTTT. The V and J genes are TRBV6-6 and TRBJ2-3; 12 positions match TRBD2. Germline trimming cut 5 bases from V and 5 bases from J; bases unmatched to any gene: 5. The V gene's germline CDR1 is MNHNY and CDR2 SVGAGI (reference sequence). This CDR3 is 15 amino acids long.

The chain uses TRBV5-1 and TRBJ1-1, with D possibly TRBD1 on 5 matching bases. Per the germline V gene, CDR1 is SGHRS and CDR2 is YFSETQ. V was cut by 7 bases and J by 3 bases, with 19 bases left in between. The CDR3 has 15 residues. CDR3 sequence (DNA): TGCGCCAGCGGTGTTTCAGGGATTAAGGACACTGAAGCTTTCTTT. It encodes CASGVSGIKDTEAFF.

The chain joins TRBV7-8 to TRBJ1-5; a possible D gene is TRBD1 (5 bases). V lost 1 base, J lost 5 bases, and 15 bases lay in between. The V gene's germline CDR1 is SGHVS and CDR2 FQNEAQ. The CDR3 spans 16 residues. In DNA form, the CDR3 reads TGTGCCAGCAGCTTAGAGGTAGACAGCAAGTATCAGCCCCAGCATTTT. Residues: CASSLEVDSKYQPQHF.

V gene TRBV28 combines with J gene TRBJ1-1; D uncertain. The germline V and J ends were trimmed by 7 bases and 8 bases, with 11 bases remaining between them. CDR3 length equals 11 residues. The germline V gene has CDR1 MDHEN and CDR2 SYDVKM. CDR3 loop: CASNVLTEAFF. For the CDR3, the DNA is TGTGCCAGCAACGTGCTAACGGAAGCTTTCTTT.

This clone turned up a few times. This sequence joins TRBV3-1 (or the pseudogene TRBV3-2) and TRBJ2-2; the D gene is possibly TRBD2 (5 bases). CDR1 and CDR2 (germline): LGHDT, YNNKEL (reference sequence). The CDR3 extends over 13 amino acids. V gave up 6 bases and J gave up 2 bases, with 7 bases separating them. CDR3 nucleotides: TGTGCCAGCAGGGACTTTAACACCGGGGAGCTGTTTTTT. Encoded protein: CASRDFNTGELFF.

The gene calls are TRBV27 and TRBJ1-6, with D uncertain. The V end was cut by 6 bases, the J end by 4 bases, with 4 bases between. CDR1 and CDR2 (germline): MNHEY, SMNVEV (reference sequence). The length of the CDR3 is 12 residues. The CDR3 nucleotides read TGTGCCAGCAGGGAGTATAATTCACCCCTCCACTTT. This sequence encodes CASREYNSPLHF.

This clone has more than one count but fewer than ten. This CDR3 is also generated by other DNA sequences in the sample. The CDR3 sequence is CASSLGLAGGETQYF. The CDR3, as DNA: TGCGCCAGCAGCTTGGGCCTAGCGGGAGGAGAGACCCAGTACTTC. The chain recombines TRBV5-1 with TRBJ2-5; the match to TRBD2 covers 11 bases. The V and J ends lost 0 bases and 4 bases, in that order; junction bases with no gene match: 2. The CDR3 sequence is 15 residues long. CDR1 and CDR2 (germline): SGHRS, YFSETQ.

The rearrangement uses TRBV2 and TRBJ1-6; D call uncertain. The CDR3 loop spans 13 amino acids. V dropped 7 bases and J dropped 7 bases, with 11 bases sitting between them. CDR1 and CDR2 from the germline V gene are SNHLY and FYNNEI. CDR3 region: CASIAQENSPLHF. As DNA, the CDR3 is TGTGCCAGCATTGCCCAAGAGAATTCACCCCTCCACTTT.

This clone was observed a handful of times. The CDR3 region has the DNA TGTGCCAGCAGCGGAGACTTGACAGGGTATAAGGTAGAAGCTTTCTTT. This codes for CASSGDLTGYKVEAFF. V is TRBV2 and J is TRBJ1-1, with 7 bases aligning to TRBD1. V lost 6 bases and J lost 8; bases outside the gene matches: 18. The V gene's germline CDR1 is SNHLY and CDR2 FYNNEI. This CDR3 is 16 amino acids long.